The 10 T cell receptor beta chains listed next were all sequenced from one sample in a study of blood T cell repertoires in COVID-19. Clones were read by immunoSEQ multiplex PCR, and TCRdb kept only the in-frame ones, dropping some. The table has approximately 85,000 clones, 86% seen once; the top ten hold about 26%. Sequences were obtained from peripheral blood. The source is a man between 45 and 60 years old with active or convalescent COVID-19.

CDR3 region: CATSTRQGLAAKYF. The DNA for the CDR3 is TGTGCCACCAGCACCAGACAGGGGCTAGCGGCCAAGTATTTT. V and J are TRBV15 and TRBJ2-3; D might be TRBD1 (8 bases). Between the trimmed V and J ends, which lost 4 bases and 13 bases, there was a span of 21 bases. This CDR3 has 14 residues. Germline lookup yields CDR1 LNHNV and CDR2 YYDKDF (reference sequence).

V and J are TRBV6-6 and TRBJ1-1, with 8 positions matching TRBD1. The CDR3 sequence is 11 residues long. Looked up from germline, CDR1 is MNHNY and CDR2 is SVGAGI (reference sequence). V shed 8 bases and J 7 bases; nucleotides not matched to a gene: 3. The CDR3 sequence: CASSGQGEAFF. CDR3 sequence (DNA): TGTGCCAGCTCCGGACAGGGTGAAGCTTTCTTT.

V and J are TRBV5-1 and TRBJ2-7, with TRBD2 matching over 11 bases. Trimming took 4 bases from V and 0 from J; bases not matched to a gene: 3. Germline CDR1 is SGHRS and CDR2 is YFSETQ. The CDR3 runs 15 residues. The chain's CDR3 is CASSQGLAGSYEQYF. Here the CDR3 DNA reads TGCGCCAGCAGCCAAGGACTAGCGGGCTCCTACGAGCAGTACTTC.

The CDR3 bases are TGTGCCAGTAGATACCTGGCCTCACAGGGGCCGGGCAATGAGCAGTTCTTC. Residues: CASRYLASQGPGNEQFF. The chain links TRBV19 to TRBJ2-1, with 7 bases lining up with TRBD1. Unmatched junction bases numbered 17, after V lost 6 bases and J lost 6 bases. Germline V gene data show CDR1 as LNHDA and CDR2 as SQIVND (reference sequence). This CDR3 contains 17 residues.

The chain is built from TRBV30 and TRBJ1-2; tentatively, D is TRBD1 (5 bases). The CDR3 totals 15 residues. Germline V gene sequence: CDR1 GTSNPN, CDR2 SVGIG (reference sequence). The V and J ends lost 0 bases and 2 bases respectively, with 13 bases between them. DNA of the CDR3: TGTGCCTGGAGTGTATGGGGGGAAGGGAACTATGGCTACACCTTC. Protein sequence: CAWSVWGEGNYGYTF.

The rearrangement links TRBV7-2 to TRBJ2-1; D is unresolved. V was clipped by 5 bases and J by 4 bases, with 15 bases between them. CDR1 is SGHTA and CDR2 is FQGNSA in the germline V gene. This CDR3 has 15 amino acids. CDR3 sequence: CASSPEADPYNEQFF. In nucleotides, the CDR3 is TGTGCCAGCAGCCCAGAGGCGGATCCGTACAATGAGCAGTTCTTC.

The chain has TRBV12-3 or TRBV12-4 and TRBJ1-4; D unclear. CDR3 length: 12 residues. Trimming left V 5 bases short and J 10 bases short, with 11 bases between. CDR3 in DNA: TGTGCCAGCAGTGGATCCTCGGGAAAACTGTTTTTT. Its translation: CASSGSSGKLFF.

The rearrangement uses TRBV7-8 and TRBJ2-1; the match to TRBD1 covers 8 bases. The ends lost 0 bases at V and 15 bases at J; junction bases unmatched: 7. The CDR3 consists of 13 residues. Germline V CDR1 and CDR2: SGHVS, FQNEAQ. The CDR3 region is CASSLAQDRAAFF. As DNA, the CDR3 is TGTGCCAGCAGCTTAGCCCAGGACAGGGCGGCGTTCTTC. The whole variable domain, remainder taken from reference TRBV7-8 and TRBJ2-1, is GAGVSQSPRYKVAKRGQDVALRCDPISGHVSLFWYQQALGQGPEFLTYFQNEAQLDKSGLPSDRFFAERPEGSVSTLKIQRTQQEDSAVYLCASSLAQDRAAFFGPGTRLTVL.

The rearrangement joins TRBV7-2 to TRBJ2-1, with D possibly being TRBD2 (6 bases). CDR1 is SGHTA and CDR2 is FQGNSA in the germline V gene. This CDR3 contains 15 residues. Trimming removed 5 bases at V and 6 bases at J, with 17 bases between. CDR3 sequence reads: CASSPAGRGFNEQFF. For the CDR3, the DNA is TGTGCCAGCAGCCCGGCCGGGCGGGGATTCAATGAGCAGTTCTTC.

The gene calls are TRBV25-1 and TRBJ1-5; perhaps TRBD1 as D (5 bases). The CDR3 is 14 amino acids. Trimming shortened V by 4 bases and J by 3 bases, and 10 bases separated the two germline ends. Germline V gene lookup returns CDR1 MGHDK and CDR2 SYGVNS. Here the CDR3 reads CASSGRGPNQPQHF. Written as DNA, the CDR3 is TGTGCCAGCAGTGGGCGGGGCCCCAATCAGCCCCAGCATTTT.